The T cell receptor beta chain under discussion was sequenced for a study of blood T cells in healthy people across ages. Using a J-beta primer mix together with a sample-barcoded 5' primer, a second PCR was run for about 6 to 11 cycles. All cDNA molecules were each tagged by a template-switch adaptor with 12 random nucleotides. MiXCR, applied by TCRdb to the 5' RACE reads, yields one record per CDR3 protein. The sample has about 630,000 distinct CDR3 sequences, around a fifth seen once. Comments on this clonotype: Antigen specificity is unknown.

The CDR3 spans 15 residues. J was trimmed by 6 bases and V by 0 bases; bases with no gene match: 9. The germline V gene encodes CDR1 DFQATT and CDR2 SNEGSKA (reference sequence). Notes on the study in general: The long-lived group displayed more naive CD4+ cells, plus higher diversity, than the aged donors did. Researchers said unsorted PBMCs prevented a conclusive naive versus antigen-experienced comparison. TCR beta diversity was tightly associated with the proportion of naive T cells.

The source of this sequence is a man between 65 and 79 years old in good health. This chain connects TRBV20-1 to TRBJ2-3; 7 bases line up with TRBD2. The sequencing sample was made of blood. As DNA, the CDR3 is TGCAGTGCTAGAGATCTCGGCGGGAGAGGGGATACGCAGTATTTT. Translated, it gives CSARDLGGRGDTQYF.